Listed below are T cell receptor beta chains from one sample, sequenced in a study of blood T cell repertoires in COVID-19. Measured with immunoSEQ multiplex PCR; TCRdb has only the in-frame clones, and not every one. The repertoire consists of roughly 320,000 clones, with more than 75% occurring once and the leading ten covering 1.3%. Material: peripheral blood. The receptors originated from a man between 70 and 80 years old with acute or convalescent COVID-19. The CDR3 runs from the conserved cysteine through the conserved F or W. Fields, in order: V gene, J gene, D gene, clone size, CDR3 DNA, CDR3 protein. D genes are given only for firm matches. Clone size is given for some rows only: seen once, a few or many times, or a class if the clone is expanded.

>TRBV7-9|TRBJ2-1|TRBD2|NA
TGTGCCAGCAGCTTGAGTAGCGGGGGCTGGAATGAGCAGTTCTTC
CASSLSSGGWNEQFF
>TRBV19|TRBJ1-2|NA|NA
TGTGCCAGTAGTATGGTTCTGGGCCCCACTAACTATGGCTACACCTTC
CASSMVLGPTNYGYTF
>TRBV6-2/TRBV6-3|TRBJ1-1|TRBD1|NA
TGTGCCAGCAGTTACGGGACAGGGAGAGCTTTCTTT
CASSYGTGRAFF
>TRBV14|TRBJ2-1|NA|NA
TGTGCCAGCAGCATCGACCCCACGACTTTTGATGAGCAGTTCTTC
CASSIDPTTFDEQFF
>TRBV28|TRBJ1-5|NA|NA
TGTGCCAGCAGCGGTTCGGGTGGAGGTCAGCCCCAGCATTTT
CASSGSGGGQPQHF
>TRBV21-1|TRBJ2-5|NA|NA
TGTGCCAGCACCCGGAGGGAGGGGCGGGGAGAGACCCAGTACTTC
CASTRREGRGETQYF
>TRBV7-9|TRBJ2-4|NA|once
TGTGCCAGCAGCCCTGACGGGAAGTCCAAAAACATTCAGTACTTC
CASSPDGKSKNIQYF
>TRBV28|TRBJ1-5|TRBD1|NA
TGTGCCAGCAGTTTGGAGGGGGCCCTCGGCTCAGGGCAGCCCCAGCATTTT
CASSLEGALGSGQPQHF
>TRBV30|TRBJ1-1|NA|NA
TGTGCCTGGAGCCCCAGGCTCATGAACACTGAAGCTTTCTTT
CAWSPRLMNTEAFF
>TRBV5-1|TRBJ2-5|NA|NA
TGCGCCAGCAGTCCTATGGGCAGCGGTGCACAAGAGACCCAGTACTTC
CASSPMGSGAQETQYF